The text below deals with one T cell receptor (beta chain). The data derive from a study of preoperative IRX-2 immunotherapy in early breast cancer. This sample's treatment: preoperative locoregional IRX-2 cytokine immunotherapy. This phase Ib study tested locoregional IRX-2 cytokine immunotherapy given before surgery. Between the trimmed V and J ends, which lost 2 bases and 6 bases, there was a span of 13 bases. Germline CDR1 MNHNS, CDR2 SASEGT. The CDR3 is 15 residues long. The table came from immunoSEQ multiplex PCR; TCRdb's copy has only in-frame clones and leaves some out. Among 35,000 to 50,000 clones listed, less than 95% were seen once.

The sample was tumor tissue, taken after IRX-2 immunotherapy. The clonotype was recovered from a human donor with breast cancer. This chain uses TRBV6-1 with TRBJ2-2; D gene uncertain. The CDR3 DNA follows: TGTGCCAGCAGTGAATTTAGCCCTCTACCCGGGGAGCTGTTTTTT. It encodes CASSEFSPLPGELFF.